The 26 T cell receptor beta chains presented below share a single source sample, sequenced in a study of shared clonotypes between healthy human individuals. The data were produced by immunoSEQ multiplex PCR, yet TCRdb's version contains in-frame clones alone and is incomplete. This sample has about 2.5 million clones, with 92% found just once. Sample: naive CD4+ T cells from PBMCs. As to subset: CD45RA+ positively selected. Receptors were obtained from a man younger than 30 in good health. Some clones in this sample may be carry-over from other donors' samples.

The rearrangement joins TRBV14 to TRBJ1-2, with 7 bases lining up with TRBD1. There are 14 residues in the CDR3. Germline assignment: CDR1 SGHDN and CDR2 FVKESK. After removal of 4 bases from V and 4 bases from J, the junction contained 6 bases not matched to a gene. The CDR3 loop reads CASSPLGQFYGYTF. DNA of the CDR3: TGTGCCAGCAGCCCCCTGGGACAGTTCTATGGCTACACCTTC.

The chain couples TRBV2 to TRBJ2-5, with D possibly TRBD2 on 6 matching bases. The CDR3 consists of 15 residues. Trimming stripped 5 bases from V and 4 bases from J, with 17 bases between. Looked up from germline, CDR1 is SNHLY and CDR2 is FYNNEI. DNA for the CDR3: TGTGCCAGCAGTCCCGACGGGAGTTTTGGAGAGACCCAGTACTTC. It translates to CASSPDGSFGETQYF.

This clone has just one count. The CDR3 bases are TGTGCCAGCAGCTCCTCGAGCGGGGAAAACTACAATGAGCAGTTCTTC. Amino acid sequence: CASSSSSGENYNEQFF. The chain employs TRBV5-4 and TRBJ2-1, with 7 bases lining up with TRBD2. In germline, CDR1 is SGHNT, CDR2 YYREEE (reference sequence). V shed 3 bases and J 3 bases; nucleotides not matched to a gene: 9. The CDR3 totals 16 residues.

V is TRBV11-2 and J is TRBJ2-2; 7 positions agree with TRBD2. The germline gives CDR1 SGHAT, CDR2 FQNNGV. J was trimmed by 3 bases and V by 6 bases; bases with no gene match: 7. This CDR3 is 15 amino acids long. CDR3 amino acids: CASRPGGVYTGELFF. The CDR3 DNA reads TGTGCCAGCAGACCTGGGGGGGTGTACACCGGGGAGCTGTTTTTT.

For the CDR3, the DNA is TGTGCCAGCAGTCGGGGGGGCCTGGGCACTGAAGCTTTCTTT. This translates into CASSRGGLGTEAFF. The chain recombines TRBV28 with TRBJ1-1; possibly TRBD1 for D (6 bases). The CDR3 covers 14 residues. The V end was cut by 5 bases, the J end by 4 bases, with 14 bases between. CDR1 and CDR2 from the germline V gene are MDHEN and SYDVKM.

This chain links TRBV5-8 with TRBJ2-7; D is ambiguous. The CDR3 is 14 residues long. Per germline, CDR1 SGHTS and CDR2 YDEGEE. The V and J ends lost 4 bases and 1 base respectively, with 12 bases between them. CDR3 residues: CASSATDRSYEQYF. As DNA, the CDR3 is TGTGCCAGCAGCGCCACTGATCGGTCCTACGAGCAGTACTTC.

This chain connects TRBV19 to TRBJ1-1, with 10 bases identical to TRBD1. CDR1 and CDR2 from the germline V gene are LNHDA and SQIVND (reference sequence). Trimming took 7 bases from V and 4 from J; bases not matched to a gene: 9. The CDR3 has 15 residues. The DNA for the CDR3 is TGTGCCAGTACCCCTCCTCGGACAGGGGGCACTGAAGCTTTCTTT. It codes for CASTPPRTGGTEAFF.

The chain combines TRBV9 with TRBJ2-3; D uncertain. Germline V gene lookup returns CDR1 SGDLS and CDR2 YYNGEE. This CDR3 contains 14 residues. V was cut by 4 bases and J by 6 bases, with 15 bases left in between. The CDR3 here is CASSPTGYQDTQYF. DNA of the CDR3: TGTGCCAGCAGCCCGACGGGCTACCAGGATACGCAGTATTTT.

The genes are TRBV28 and TRBJ1-5, with TRBD1 matching 7 bases. The ends lost 4 bases at V and 6 bases at J; junction bases unmatched: 6. The CDR3 has 14 amino acids. Germline V CDR1 and CDR2: MDHEN, SYDVKM. The CDR3 DNA sequence: TGTGCCAGCAGTTGGTCAACAGGGGTTCAGCCCCAGCATTTT. It yields the protein CASSWSTGVQPQHF.

The genes are TRBV7-2 and TRBJ1-4, with 9 bases aligning to TRBD1. Germline lookup yields CDR1 SGHTA and CDR2 FQGNSA. J gave up 8 bases and V 2 bases, and 6 bases lay outside the gene matches. The CDR3 covers 15 residues. The CDR3 region has the DNA TGTGCCAGCAGCTTAATAGGACAGGGGAGCGAAAAACTGTTTTTT. Its protein is CASSLIGQGSEKLFF.

This chain joins TRBV30 and TRBJ2-2; 13 nucleotides line up with TRBD2. Germline trimming cut 5 bases from V and 4 bases from J; bases unmatched to any gene: 7. The CDR3 is 16 residues long. Germline V lookup: CDR1 GTSNPN, CDR2 SVGIG (reference sequence). CDR3 sequence (DNA): TGTGCCTGGGATACCGGGACTAGCGGGGTCACCGGGGAGCTGTTTTTT. Protein product: CAWDTGTSGVTGELFF.

Concerning this clone itself: Other DNA sequences in the same sample also yield this CDR3. The rearrangement uses TRBV29-1 and TRBJ2-3, with TRBD2 as a possible D gene (5 bases). The CDR3 spans 12 residues. Trimming shortened V by 6 bases and J by 0 bases, and 7 bases separated the two germline ends. Per germline, CDR1 SQVTM and CDR2 ANQGSEA. CDR3 sequence (DNA): TGCAGCGTCGGGGTCAGCACAGATACGCAGTATTTT. Protein: CSVGVSTDTQYF.

This chain joins TRBV4-1 and TRBJ2-3; 8 bases are a match to TRBD1. This CDR3 has 15 amino acids. Germline V gene lookup returns CDR1 MGHRA and CDR2 YSYEKL. V trimming: 4 bases; J trimming: 5 bases; junction bases outside the gene matches: 8. The CDR3 DNA reads as TGCGCCAGCAGCCCAAACAGGGGGGAAATAGATACGCAGTATTTT. As protein: CASSPNRGEIDTQYF.

The chain couples TRBV9 to TRBJ2-1, with TRBD2 matching 7 bases. The CDR3 is 17 amino acids. V shed 4 bases and J 8 bases; nucleotides not matched to a gene: 18. Germline lookup yields CDR1 SGDLS and CDR2 YYNGEE. CDR3 nucleotides: TGTGCCAGCAGCCCCCGTATCGGAACGGGAGGTGAGTATGAGCAGTTCTTC. This encodes CASSPRIGTGGEYEQFF.

This clone was detected a few times. The chain links TRBV28 to TRBJ1-5; D possibly corresponds to TRBD1 (6 bases). V dropped 8 bases and J dropped 5 bases, with 10 bases sitting between them. CDR3 length: 12 amino acids. Per germline, CDR1 MDHEN and CDR2 SYDVKM. CDR3 in DNA: TGTGCCAGCTGGGGGGCTGATCAGCCCCAGCATTTT. Amino acid sequence: CASWGADQPQHF.

DNA of the CDR3: TGTGCCAGCAGCTTGAACCTAGGGATAAGCACAGATACGCAGTATTTT. This encodes CASSLNLGISTDTQYF. The chain is built from TRBV5-8 and TRBJ2-3, with D unclear. The CDR3 is 16 residues long. With 1 base removed from V and 0 bases from J, the gap between germline ends came to 12 bases. CDR1 SGHTS and CDR2 YDEGEE come from the germline V gene.

The V gene is TRBV4-2, the J gene TRBJ2-2; 10 positions agree with TRBD2. V was pared by 2 bases and J by 7 bases, with 7 bases of the junction left unmatched. The CDR3 extends over 16 amino acids. Germline CDR1 reads LGHNA; CDR2 reads YNFKEQ. The CDR3 is CASSQPLAGAVGELFF. DNA of the CDR3: TGTGCCAGCAGCCAACCTCTAGCGGGAGCGGTCGGGGAGCTGTTTTTT.

The rearrangement joins TRBV7-9 to TRBJ2-1; 7 nucleotides agree with TRBD2. This CDR3 is 13 amino acids long. The germline V gene encodes CDR1 SEHNR and CDR2 FQNEAQ (reference sequence). V lost 5 bases, J lost 9 bases, and 7 bases stayed unmatched. The CDR3 DNA follows: TGTGCCAGCAGCGAGACTAGCCCCGGTGAGCAGTTCTTC. Its translation is CASSETSPGEQFF.

The chain combines TRBV28 with TRBJ2-1; TRBD2 agrees at 7 bases. Trimming cost V 4 bases and J 4 bases; bases outside gene matches: 10. There are 16 residues in the CDR3. From germline, CDR1 is MDHEN and CDR2 SYDVKM. This chain's CDR3 is CASSSPGSGPYNEQFF. CDR3 nucleotides: TGTGCCAGCAGTTCCCCGGGTAGCGGGCCTTACAATGAGCAGTTCTTC.

V is TRBV14 and J is TRBJ2-1; 16 bases fit TRBD2. The V gene's germline CDR1 is SGHDN and CDR2 FVKESK. V was clipped by 3 bases and J by 9 bases; unmatched bases: 14. This CDR3 is built from 19 residues. CDR3 sequence (DNA): TGTGCCAGCAGCCACCCCCCGGGACTAGCGGGAGGGCCCTCGGGTGAGCAGTTCTTC. It specifies CASSHPPGLAGGPSGEQFF.

The gene calls are TRBV10-3 and TRBJ2-1; tentatively, D is TRBD1 (6 bases). Germline CDR1 reads ENHRY; CDR2 reads SYGVKD. CDR3 length equals 13 residues. V was cut by 10 bases and J by 5 bases, with 15 bases left in between. The CDR3 is CATGALGDNEQFF. CDR3 bases: TGTGCCACAGGGGCACTAGGAGACAATGAGCAGTTCTTC.

The chain carries TRBV9 and TRBJ2-7; the match to TRBD2 covers 11 bases. The V gene's germline CDR1 is SGDLS and CDR2 YYNGEE. The CDR3 spans 16 residues. The junction had 7 bases not matched to a gene; V was cut back by 1 base and J by 4 bases. The CDR3 nucleotides are TGTGCCAGCAGCGTACAGGCGCTAGCGGGAGGTTACGAGCAGTACTTC. This gives the protein CASSVQALAGGYEQYF.

This clone was observed once. This specimen includes other DNA sequences encoding the same CDR3. The chain combines TRBV7-2 with TRBJ2-3, with D unclear. The CDR3 consists of 15 residues. Germline CDR1 SGHTA, CDR2 FQGNSA. The V end lost 1 base, the J end lost 2 bases, and 10 bases lay between the germline ends. CDR3 DNA sequence: TGTGCCAGCAGCTTAGTAGGCGGACCCACAGATACGCAGTATTTT. This encodes CASSLVGGPTDTQYF.

In regard to this clone: Distinct nucleotide sequences in the sample also encode this CDR3. The J gene is TRBJ2-2, the V gene TRBV27, with 11 bases identical to TRBD2. The CDR3 spans 14 residues. With 5 bases clipped from V and 6 bases from J, the junction kept 2 bases outside the gene matches. Germline CDR1 reads MNHEY; CDR2 reads SMNVEV (reference sequence). CDR3 protein: CASSLSGRAGELFF. CDR3 DNA sequence: TGTGCCAGCAGTCTTAGCGGGAGGGCCGGGGAGCTGTTTTTT.

The genes are TRBV5-1 and TRBJ2-4; 11 bases match TRBD1. The ends lost 3 bases at V and 2 bases at J; junction bases unmatched: 4. The CDR3 has 16 residues. The germline V gene has CDR1 SGHRS and CDR2 YFSETQ. The CDR3 region has the DNA TGCGCCAGCAGCTGGACAGGGGGCGAATCCAAAAACATTCAGTACTTC. Protein: CASSWTGGESKNIQYF.

The J gene is TRBJ1-1, the V gene TRBV19; D call uncertain. CDR1 LNHDA and CDR2 SQIVND come from the germline V gene (reference sequence). This CDR3 spans 15 amino acids. Trimming left V 1 base short and J 0 bases short, with 9 bases between. The CDR3 reads CASSIGGRLNTEAFF. The CDR3 DNA is TGTGCCAGTAGTATAGGAGGCAGGCTGAACACTGAAGCTTTCTTT.